The 18 T cell receptor beta chains reported below all come from one sample, sequenced in a study of blood T cell repertoires in COVID-19. Generated by immunoSEQ multiplex PCR, the TCRdb table keeps only in-frame clones and is missing some. The profile shows some 220,000 clones, approximately 83% of them singletons. The specimen was PBMCs or T cells enriched from blood (not recorded which). The receptors derive from a woman in her thirties or forties with acute COVID-19.

The chain carries TRBV7-9 and TRBJ2-3; 9 bases align to TRBD1. The V segment lost 3 bases and the J segment 8 bases; nucleotides outside the gene matches: 0. The CDR3 sequence is 12 residues long. Germline V gene lookup returns CDR1 SEHNR and CDR2 FQNEAQ (reference sequence). The CDR3: CASSLTGGTQYF. CDR3 in DNA: TGTGCCAGCAGCTTGACAGGGGGTACGCAGTATTTT.

V and J are TRBV4-3 and TRBJ2-2; 8 bases fit TRBD2. This CDR3 contains 17 residues. Losses at the gene ends were 4 bases for V and 1 base for J; bases not matched to a gene: 8. Looked up from germline, CDR1 is LGHNA and CDR2 is YSLEER. The CDR3 loop is CASSPLSGGGNTGELFF. The CDR3 nucleotides are TGCGCCAGCAGCCCATTGAGCGGGGGTGGGAACACCGGGGAGCTGTTTTTT.

This chain joins TRBV6-2 or TRBV6-3 and TRBJ2-7; 8 bases agree with TRBD2. The CDR3 extends over 15 amino acids. Trimming at V came to 4 bases and at J to 6 bases, leaving 11 bases not matched to a gene. Germline V lookup: CDR1 MNHEY, CDR2 SVGEGT. The CDR3 region is CASSSGGGGRVEQYF. The CDR3 DNA reads TGTGCCAGCAGTTCCGGGGGGGGAGGTAGAGTCGAGCAGTACTTC.

The rearrangement links TRBV6-5 to TRBJ1-3; perhaps TRBD1 as D (5 bases). This CDR3 has 12 residues. The ends were cut back, 7 bases at V and 8 bases at J, with 12 bases in the middle. CDR1 and CDR2 from the germline V gene are MNHEY and SVGAGI. The CDR3 sequence is CASTARVDTIYF. The CDR3 DNA reads as TGTGCCAGCACTGCCAGGGTAGACACCATATATTTT.

With respect to this clone: A read error is likely, as this CDR3 ends without the conserved phenylalanine or tryptophan. The limits of the CDR3 on the DNA are not certain, so only TCRdb's listed CDR3 is given. The chain has TRBV21-1 and TRBJ1-5; the DNA was not used to check the table's D call, TRBD1. TRBV21-1 is an annotated pseudogene. The CDR3 is 8 amino acids in total, end residues counted. The CDR3 sequence: CASSPGVK.

The chain employs TRBV7-8 and TRBJ1-3; the D gene is possibly TRBD1 (6 bases). The CDR3 consists of 15 residues. Germline V gene sequence: CDR1 SGHVS, CDR2 FQNEAQ. V dropped 8 bases and J dropped 4 bases, with 18 bases sitting between them. The CDR3 is CASYPRTAKGNTIYF. For the CDR3, the DNA is TGTGCCAGCTACCCCAGGACAGCCAAAGGAAACACCATATATTTT. The full variable domain, rest sourced from reference TRBV7-8 and TRBJ1-3, is GAGVSQSPRYKVAKRGQDVALRCDPISGHVSLFWYQQALGQGPEFLTYFQNEAQLDKSGLPSDRFFAERPEGSVSTLKIQRTQQEDSAVYLCASYPRTAKGNTIYFGEGSWLTVV.

This sequence joins TRBV28 and TRBJ1-2, with 8 bases matching TRBD1. Unmatched junction bases numbered 11, after V lost 6 bases and J lost 2 bases. This CDR3 region has 16 residues. CDR1 MDHEN and CDR2 SYDVKM come from the germline V gene. The CDR3, as DNA: TGTGCCAGCAGAGAAATGGACAGGGTCAAGAACTATGGCTACACCTTC. Translation: CASREMDRVKNYGYTF.

The CDR3 region is CASSQGGYTEAFF. CDR3 coding DNA: TGTGCCAGCAGCCAGGGGGGTTACACTGAAGCTTTCTTT. The chain joins TRBV11-2 to TRBJ1-1; 7 bases align to TRBD1. In germline, CDR1 is SGHAT, CDR2 FQNNGV. The CDR3 is made up of 13 amino acids. V shed 5 bases, J shed 3 bases, and the junction held 3 bases outside the gene matches.

The chain recombines TRBV30 with TRBJ1-3, with D uncertain. The CDR3 contains 14 residues. In germline, CDR1 is GTSNPN, CDR2 SVGIG (reference sequence). The germline V and J ends were trimmed by 6 bases and 3 bases, with 15 bases remaining between them. CDR3 amino acids: CACMPGAGGNTIYF. CDR3 in DNA: TGTGCCTGTATGCCCGGCGCGGGTGGAAACACCATATATTTT.

V and J are TRBV19 and TRBJ2-1; 10 positions agree with TRBD2. V was clipped by 8 bases and J by 4 bases; unmatched bases: 8. Germline CDR1 reads LNHDA; CDR2 reads SQIVND (reference sequence). The CDR3 has 15 residues. CDR3 coding DNA: TGTGCCAGTCAATTTCTAGCGGGAGCATACAATGAGCAGTTCTTC. Encoded protein: CASQFLAGAYNEQFF.

This clone was found once. The rearrangement joins TRBV18 to TRBJ2-3; D might be TRBD2 (5 bases). The V and J ends lost 4 bases and 1 base respectively, with 9 bases between them. This CDR3 region has 14 residues. Looked up from germline, CDR1 is KGHSH and CDR2 is LQKENI. The CDR3 reads CASSQFGGTDTQYF. The CDR3 nucleotides are TGTGCCAGCTCACAGTTCGGGGGCACAGATACGCAGTATTTT.

V usage is TRBV7-9 and J usage is TRBJ2-1; 9 bases map to TRBD1. Germline assignment: CDR1 SEHNR and CDR2 FQNEAQ (reference sequence). Trimming removed 8 bases from V and 2 bases from J; junction bases left unmatched: 4. The CDR3 covers 14 residues. In DNA form, the CDR3 reads TGTGCCAGCCAAGGACAGGGGACCTACAATGAGCAGTTCTTC. Protein sequence: CASQGQGTYNEQFF.

V usage is TRBV19 and J usage is TRBJ2-1; TRBD2 might be the D (6 bases). Germline loops: CDR1 LNHDA, CDR2 SQIVND (reference sequence). Between the trimmed V and J ends, which lost 0 bases and 9 bases, there was a span of 15 bases. The CDR3 is 15 residues long. Here the CDR3 reads CASSIDHLLGGEQFF. The CDR3 DNA sequence: TGTGCCAGTAGTATAGACCACCTGCTCGGGGGTGAGCAGTTCTTC.

This clone was seen a single time. The V and J genes are TRBV2 and TRBJ2-1; D perhaps matches TRBD2 (6 bases). This CDR3 region has 15 residues. V lost 7 bases and J 3 bases, leaving 16 bases between the germline ends. Germline loops: CDR1 SNHLY, CDR2 FYNNEI. The CDR3 DNA sequence: TGTGCCAGCAAAACCGGGACTGGGGACTACAATGAGCAGTTCTTC. As protein: CASKTGTGDYNEQFF.

The rearrangement links TRBV30 to TRBJ2-3; D is perhaps TRBD2 (7 bases). The CDR3 runs 14 residues. From germline, CDR1 is GTSNPN and CDR2 SVGIG (reference sequence). Between the trimmed V and J ends, which lost 0 bases and 6 bases, there was a span of 13 bases. CDR3 region: CAWSVGGGADTQYF. The CDR3 bases are TGTGCCTGGAGTGTAGGTGGGGGGGCGGATACGCAGTATTTT.

The rearrangement uses TRBV5-6 and TRBJ2-1; a weak D match, TRBD2 (6 bases). This CDR3 comprises 14 residues. Germline CDR1 and CDR2: SGHDT and YYEEEE. V was pared by 4 bases and J by 5 bases, with 13 bases between. The DNA for the CDR3 is TGTGCCAGCAGCCCTGCGGGGTCCCACAATGAGCAGTTCTTC. Protein product: CASSPAGSHNEQFF. Combining the CDR3 with reference TRBV5-6 and TRBJ2-1 gives the whole variable domain DAGVTQSPTHLIKTRGQQVTLRCSPKSGHDTVSWYQQALGQGPQFIFQYYEEEERQRGNFPDRFSGHQFPNYSSELNVNALLLGDSALYLCASSPAGSHNEQFFGPGTRLTVL.

The chain's CDR3 is CASSEGQGLGGYTF. The DNA for the CDR3 is TGTGCCAGCAGTGAAGGGCAGGGGCTGGGTGGCTACACCTTC. This chain connects TRBV6-1 to TRBJ1-2; D is perhaps TRBD1 (6 bases). This CDR3 is 14 amino acids long. Trimming left V 1 base short and J 7 bases short, with 13 bases between. In germline, CDR1 is MNHNS, CDR2 SASEGT.

The V and J genes are TRBV10-1 and TRBJ2-3; 11 positions agree with TRBD2. CDR1 is WNHNN, CDR2 SYGVQD, per germline (reference sequence). After removal of 2 bases from V and 3 bases from J, the junction contained 4 bases not matched to a gene. The CDR3 runs to 16 residues. The CDR3 DNA is TGCGCCAGCAGTGAGAGTAGCGGGAGGGGGACAGATACGCAGTATTTT. It yields the protein CASSESSGRGTDTQYF.